The present T cell receptor beta chain was sequenced within a study of T-cell reconstitution after alpha-beta-depleted transplantation in children. This sample's TCRbeta library carried unique molecular identifier barcodes. MiXCR was run by TCRdb on the PCR reads, yielding one entry per CDR3 protein. The sample holds roughly 590,000 distinct CDR3 sequences, around 16% seen once. This clonotype showed up many times. The CDR3 runs to 15 residues. With 5 bases clipped from V and 4 bases from J, the junction kept 4 bases outside the gene matches. CDR1 is PRHDT and CDR2 is FYEKMQ in the germline V gene (reference sequence).

The sample was PBMCs from the stem cell graft donor, taken from the stem cell graft. This sequence joins TRBV13 and TRBJ2-1, with 11 bases that match TRBD2. The receptor comes from a human donor who donated a stem cell graft to a child with acute myeloid leukemia. CDR3 amino acids: CASSAPSGGYNEQFF. The CDR3 nucleotides read TGTGCCAGCAGCGCCCCTAGCGGGGGGTACAATGAGCAGTTCTTC.